The sequence of this T cell receptor (beta chain) was determined in a study of blood T cells in healthy people across ages (dated by TCRdb to 2015 to 2017). Context from the whole study: In model experiments, roughly one uniquely barcoded TCR beta cDNA molecule per two T cells was captured by template switching. Age-related changes in TCR beta repertoire diversity were measured in the study by deep sequencing normalized with unique cDNA molecular identifiers. Four age groups were formed from the donors: young (average approximately 15 years), middle-aged (just under 40), aged (62) and long-lived (approximately 78). To avoid experimental bias, donors of different ages were spread randomly across the sequencing lanes. Using the same blood draw, the study looked at two additional independent replicas of 1 million unique cDNA reads for two donors, one aged 18 to 30 and the other aged 80 or older.

The CDR3 starts with the cysteine, ends with the phenylalanine, and has 12 residues. The only DNA kept is the CDR3, 36 bases in frame from the first base. The germline V gene encodes CDR1 SQVTM and CDR2 ANQGSEA. V sheds 5 bases and J sheds 1 base, leaving 8 bases between their ends. Study-level results and caveats: The CMV infection status of donors was not known, potentially confounding age-related changes in expanded clonotypes. Compared with the aged group, the long-lived group had more naive CD4+ T cells, fewer expanded clones and increased TCR diversity, a pattern suggesting age selection. Estimates of total diversity based on one million sequenced T cells were considered lower bounds and underestimates. As age increased, observed TCR beta diversity per million T cells dropped in a roughly linear way, and a significant reduction was already evident by age roughly 36. Bulk unsorted PBMC profiling prevented conclusive comparison of naive and antigen-experienced compartments. There was a strong correlation between observed TCR beta diversity and the percentage of naive T cells measured by flow cytometry.

This clonotype has ten or more counts. Its antigen remains undetermined. Base-call qualities are not available, and no considerably larger clone is one nucleotide away. The 39 donors, aged about 6 to 95 years, were systemically healthy Caucasian individuals from Russia. Each donor gave ten milliliters of peripheral blood, drawn into EDTA-treated Vacutainer tubes. Ficoll-Paque density-gradient centrifugation was used to isolate PBMCs, with at least 7 million per sample. Trizol reagent was used to extract total RNA from the PBMCs, yielding at least 5 micrograms per sample. For every donor, flow cytometry on a PBMC aliquot measured the percentage of naive CD45RAhigh/CD27high T cells. The library was built by means of 5' RACE. The sequencer was an Illumina HiSeq 2500. A second roughly 7 to 11 cycle PCR used a sample-barcoded 5' primer and a J-beta primer mix. A unique molecular identifier was introduced onto each TCR beta cDNA molecule by a template-switch 5' adaptor carrying 12 random nucleotides. Each sample yielded at least 2.5 million CDR3-containing paired-end reads. First-strand cDNA synthesis was performed from all RNA using the Mint cDNA synthesis kit, with priming by a TRBC-specific oligonucleotide. All cDNA was treated with uracil-DNA glycosylase and then went through a first 18-cycle PCR with the universal primers M1SS and BC2_uni_R. The study's processing was this. For normalization, 1 million high-quality reads were randomly selected from each sample, with every read carrying a distinct molecular identifier. Reads with shared molecular identifiers were discarded instead of being binned into consensus sequences. MiTCR, set to a Q25 quality threshold and the strictest error-elimination algorithm, was used for CDR3 identification, clonotype clustering and error correction. A nonparametric unseen species model with Euler transformation was used to estimate lower-bound total TCR beta diversity. Using fastp at Q25 and MiXCR, TCRdb reprocessed the public reads and kept productive beta chains. Every distinct CDR3 protein forms one entry, paired with its most common genes and DNA. These V and J calls rely on TCRdb rather than the paper's analysis. The sample table records 870,000 or so distinct CDR3 sequences; more than 25% of these occur just once. The top ten clones comprise approximately 15% of the sample.

The rearranged segments are TRBV29-1 and TRBJ2-5; TRBD2 is a possible D gene, resting on 6 matching bases. This TCR was recovered from a woman aged 80 or older in good health. Specimen: blood. The nucleotides read TGCAGCGTTTGGGACTTCCAAGAGACCCAGTACTTC. This codes for CSVWDFQETQYF.